This TCR beta chain derives from a study of blood T cell repertoires in COVID-19. In the study overall: Researchers got acute and convalescent COVID-19 samples from the United States, Italy and Spain. T cells, B-cell-depleted T cells, or PBMCs provided the cDNA or gDNA that served as material.

CDR3 size: 13 residues. V lost 0 bases and J lost 6, with 9 bases in between. CDR1 is LGHNA and CDR2 is YSLEER in the germline V gene. Original data processing: By means of reference gene primer amplification, nucleated cell counts were estimated. Clones were read by immunoSEQ multiplex PCR, and TCRdb kept only the in-frame ones, dropping some. Clone size and V and J calls were adopted from that table, with D and trimming inferred from the DNA. Among 80,000 to 100,000 clones listed, around 82% were seen once. This sequence was found in a man between 65 and 85 years old with active or convalescent COVID-19. The chain recombines TRBV4-3 with TRBJ2-7; D gene ambiguous. What was sequenced was peripheral blood. The CDR3 coding sequence is TGCGCCAGCAGCCAAGATTGGAGCCTCGAGCAGTACTTC. It translates to CASSQDWSLEQYF.